This entry lists 21 T cell receptor beta chains sequenced from one sample in a study of T cell changes during pregnancy in multiple sclerosis. TCRdb's copy holds only in-frame clones and misses some; the assay was immunoSEQ multiplex PCR. The table records 65,000 to 80,000 clones, approximately 90% of them present only once. The sample consisted of peripheral blood, taken in the third trimester of pregnancy. Source of these receptors: a female donor with multiple sclerosis, enrolled in a pregnancy study.

The chain combines TRBV18 with TRBJ1-3, with D unresolved. The CDR3 has 16 amino acids. Per germline, CDR1 KGHSH and CDR2 LQKENI. Trimming pared 2 bases from V and 0 bases from J, leaving 11 bases between. CDR3: CASSPRETDSGNTIYF. The CDR3, as DNA: TGTGCCAGCTCACCAAGAGAAACAGACTCTGGAAACACCATATATTTT.

The rearrangement joins TRBV7-8 to TRBJ2-1; 10 nucleotides line up with TRBD2. Germline CDR1 SGHVS, CDR2 FQNEAQ. With V trimmed by 5 bases and J by 6 bases, 10 bases remained unmatched. The CDR3 extends over 16 amino acids. CDR3 DNA sequence: TGTGCCAGCAGCCCGACGGGACTAGCGAGCGTCAATGAGCAGTTCTTC. Encoded protein: CASSPTGLASVNEQFF.

V usage is TRBV2 and J usage is TRBJ1-5, with 8 bases lining up with TRBD1. J was trimmed by 2 bases and V by 8 bases; bases with no gene match: 5. CDR3 length equals 14 residues. Germline values: CDR1 SNHLY, CDR2 FYNNEI. This CDR3 reads CASLRGQGNQPQHF. The CDR3 coding sequence is TGTGCCAGCCTCAGGGGACAGGGCAATCAGCCCCAGCATTTT.

The rearrangement joins TRBV7-2 to TRBJ1-5, with 8 bases that match TRBD1. After removal of 1 base from V and 6 bases from J, the junction contained 5 bases not matched to a gene. CDR3 length: 15 amino acids. Germline loops: CDR1 SGHTA, CDR2 FQGNSA. CDR3 sequence: CASSLGGQGAQPQHF. The DNA of the CDR3 is TGTGCCAGCAGCTTAGGTGGACAGGGCGCTCAGCCCCAGCATTTT. Full variable domain (outside the CDR3, taken from reference TRBV7-2 and TRBJ1-5): GAGVSQSPSNKVTEKGKDVELRCDPISGHTALYWYRQSLGQGLEFLIYFQGNSAPDKSGLPSDRFSAERTGGSVSTLTIQRTQQEDSAVYLCASSLGGQGAQPQHFGDGTRLSIL.

This chain joins TRBV5-1 and TRBJ2-7; D is uncertain. Germline V gene sequence: CDR1 SGHRS, CDR2 YFSETQ. This CDR3 region has 14 residues. The V and J ends lost 0 bases and 1 base respectively, with 8 bases between them. The CDR3 spells CASSLEPGSYEQYF. The CDR3 region has the DNA TGCGCCAGCAGCTTGGAACCAGGATCCTACGAGCAGTACTTC.

The V and J genes are TRBV5-1 and TRBJ2-3; the D gene is possibly TRBD2 (6 bases). Germline V gene data show CDR1 as SGHRS and CDR2 as YFSETQ. This CDR3 contains 16 residues. V lost 5 bases, J lost 0 bases, and 16 bases lay in between. CDR3 region: CASSKDRDSSTDTQYF. The CDR3 DNA sequence: TGCGCCAGCAGTAAAGACCGGGACTCTAGCACAGATACGCAGTATTTT.

The chain combines TRBV10-3 with TRBJ1-2; D perhaps matches TRBD1 (6 bases). This CDR3 has 14 residues. Trimming left V 4 bases short and J 0 bases short, with 9 bases between. Per germline, CDR1 ENHRY and CDR2 SYGVKD. The CDR3 loop is CAISADSTNYGYTF. The CDR3 DNA reads TGTGCCATCAGTGCGGACAGTACTAACTATGGCTACACCTTC.

The gene calls are TRBV11-2 and TRBJ2-1, with TRBD2 matching 14 bases. The CDR3 sequence is 16 residues long. V shed 5 bases, J shed 10 bases, and the junction held 10 bases outside the gene matches. Germline lookup yields CDR1 SGHAT and CDR2 FQNNGV. The CDR3 loop reads CASSPAGLAGVSEQFF. For the CDR3, the DNA is TGTGCCAGCAGCCCCGCGGGACTAGCGGGAGTGAGCGAGCAGTTCTTC.

The chain recombines TRBV2 with TRBJ2-1; D call uncertain. Germline CDR1 SNHLY, CDR2 FYNNEI. This CDR3 region has 13 residues. V lost 7 bases to trimming and J lost 4 bases, with 11 bases between them. CDR3 DNA: TGTGCCAGCACTCCGGGTGTATACAATGAGCAGTTCTTC. It translates to CASTPGVYNEQFF.

The chain uses TRBV2 and TRBJ2-2, with 14 bases identical to TRBD2. The ends lost 4 bases at V and 6 bases at J; junction bases unmatched: 16. CDR1 and CDR2 (germline): SNHLY, FYNNEI. The CDR3 loop spans 20 amino acids. CDR3 DNA: TGTGCCAGCAGTGGACCTGGGGGGACTAGCGGGAGTGGGATCGCCGGGGAGCTGTTTTTT. Translating it yields CASSGPGGTSGSGIAGELFF. The full variable domain, rest sourced from reference TRBV2 and TRBJ2-2, is EPEVTQTPSHQVTQMGQEVILRCVPISNHLYFYWYRQILGQKVEFLVSFYNNEISEKSEIFDDQFSVERPDGSNFTLKIRSTKLEDSAMYFCASSGPGGTSGSGIAGELFFGEGSRLTVL.

The chain recombines TRBV4-1 with TRBJ2-3, with TRBD1 identical over 8 bases. Germline V lookup: CDR1 MGHRA, CDR2 YSYEKL. The CDR3 runs to 16 residues. With 1 base clipped from V and 4 bases from J, the junction kept 7 bases outside the gene matches. The CDR3 is CASSQGTGRESDTQYF. CDR3 in DNA: TGCGCCAGCAGCCAAGGGACAGGGAGAGAATCAGATACGCAGTATTTT.

The J gene is TRBJ1-5, the V gene TRBV28; 8 bases are shared with TRBD1. The CDR3 has 15 amino acids. Unmatched junction bases numbered 7, after V lost 2 bases and J lost 7 bases. The germline CDR1 and CDR2 sequences are MDHEN and SYDVKM. The CDR3 here is CASSLRQGARQPQHF. Here the CDR3 DNA reads TGTGCCAGCAGTTTAAGGCAGGGGGCCAGGCAGCCCCAGCATTTT.

This clone was found once. The chain recombines TRBV14 with TRBJ1-2; D unresolved. Per germline, CDR1 SGHDN and CDR2 FVKESK. Trimming took 2 bases from V and 8 from J, leaving 12 bases between them. The CDR3 contains 13 residues. The CDR3 DNA follows: TGTGCCAGCAGCCAATCTAATACGAGGGGCTACACCTTC. Its protein is CASSQSNTRGYTF.

This chain joins TRBV7-8 and TRBJ2-5, with D hard to call. Germline lookup yields CDR1 SGHVS and CDR2 FQNEAQ. The CDR3 extends over 12 amino acids. Trimming removed 8 bases at V and 5 bases at J, with 12 bases between. CDR3 in amino acids: CASRHWIETQYF. DNA of the CDR3: TGTGCCAGCCGACACTGGATCGAGACCCAGTACTTC.

The V and J genes are TRBV28 and TRBJ2-7; D might be TRBD1 (6 bases). Per the germline V gene, CDR1 is MDHEN and CDR2 is SYDVKM. Between the trimmed V and J ends, which lost 2 bases and 2 bases, there was a span of 13 bases. This CDR3 is 15 amino acids long. The CDR3 sequence: CASSLHDRPPYEQYF. CDR3 nucleotide sequence: TGTGCCAGCAGTTTACACGACAGGCCCCCCTACGAGCAGTACTTC.

This clone was seen just once. The V and J genes are TRBV13 and TRBJ2-1, with D possibly matching TRBD2 (5 bases). Germline V gene sequence: CDR1 PRHDT, CDR2 FYEKMQ (reference sequence). The CDR3 is made up of 13 amino acids. Trimming left V 5 bases short and J 10 bases short, with 15 bases between. This CDR3 reads CASSGQPPGEQFF. CDR3 nucleotide sequence: TGTGCCAGCAGCGGTCAACCCCCGGGAGAGCAGTTCTTC.

Points on this clone: Just one base apart from a much larger clone, this may be a read error. The V call is TRBV4-1, the J call TRBJ1-1; 7 positions match TRBD1. CDR1 is MGHRA and CDR2 is YSYEKL in the germline V gene. The CDR3 extends over 14 amino acids. The CDR3 nucleotides read TGCGCCAGCAGACAAGGGACAGAGAACACTGAAGCTTTCTTT. Translation: CASRQGTENTEAFF.

J is TRBJ2-3 and V is TRBV5-1, with 7 bases lining up with TRBD2. The CDR3 totals 15 residues. J was trimmed by 14 bases and V by 3 bases; bases with no gene match: 18. The V gene's germline CDR1 is SGHRS and CDR2 YFSETQ. The CDR3 DNA is TGCGCCAGCAGCTGGCTAGCGGATCCTAACCCAAGGCGGTATTTT. Translated, it gives CASSWLADPNPRRYF.

This chain joins TRBV7-8 and TRBJ1-2, with D unresolved. Trimming shortened V by 3 bases and J by 3 bases, and 11 bases separated the two germline ends. This CDR3 spans 14 amino acids. Germline V CDR1 and CDR2: SGHVS, FQNEAQ. Here the CDR3 DNA reads TGTGCCAGCAGCTTGAATGCCCAGTACTATGGCTACACCTTC. Translation: CASSLNAQYYGYTF. Variable domain in full (rest from reference TRBV7-8 and TRBJ1-2): GAGVSQSPRYKVAKRGQDVALRCDPISGHVSLFWYQQALGQGPEFLTYFQNEAQLDKSGLPSDRFFAERPEGSVSTLKIQRTQQEDSAVYLCASSLNAQYYGYTFGSGTRLTVV.

The gene calls are TRBV5-1 and TRBJ2-5; D may be TRBD2 (6 bases). The V gene's germline CDR1 is SGHRS and CDR2 YFSETQ. V was cut by 5 bases and J by 5 bases, with 13 bases left in between. The CDR3 covers 13 residues. CDR3 amino acids: CASRVEGGETQYF. The CDR3 DNA reads as TGCGCCAGCAGAGTGGAGGGTGGGGAGACCCAGTACTTC.

V and J are TRBV4-3 and TRBJ1-4; D not resolved. V was clipped by 4 bases and J by 13 bases, with 16 bases between them. This CDR3 is built from 13 residues. CDR1 is LGHNA, CDR2 YSLEER, per germline. The CDR3 DNA follows: TGCGCCAGCAGCCCCCGGATCTCGGAGGTACTGTTTTTT. Its translation is CASSPRISEVLFF.